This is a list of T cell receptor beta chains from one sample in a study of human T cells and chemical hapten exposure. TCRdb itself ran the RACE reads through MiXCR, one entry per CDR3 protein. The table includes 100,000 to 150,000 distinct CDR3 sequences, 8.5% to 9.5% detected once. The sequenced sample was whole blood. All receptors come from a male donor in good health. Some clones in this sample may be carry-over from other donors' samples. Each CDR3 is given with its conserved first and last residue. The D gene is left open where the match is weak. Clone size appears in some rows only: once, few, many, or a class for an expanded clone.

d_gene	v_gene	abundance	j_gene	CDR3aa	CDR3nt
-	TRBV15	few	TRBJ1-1	CATREVPLQGKTEAFF	TGTGCCACCAGAGAAGTCCCCTTACAGGGTAAGACTGAAGCTTTCTTT
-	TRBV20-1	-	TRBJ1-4	CSAAGNWGYEKLFF	TGCAGTGCTGCAGGAAATTGGGGGTATGAAAAACTGTTTTTT
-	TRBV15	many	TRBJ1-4	CATSRDQRGKLFF	TGTGCCACCAGCAGAGATCAACGGGGAAAACTGTTTTTT
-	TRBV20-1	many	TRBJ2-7	CSASNGNLPEQYF	TGCAGTGCTAGTAACGGCAATCTCCCCGAGCAGTACTTC
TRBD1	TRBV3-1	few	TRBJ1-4	CASSRQGLSEKLFF	TGTGCCAGCAGCCGACAGGGGCTTAGTGAAAAACTGTTTTTT
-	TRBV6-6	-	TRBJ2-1	CASARTDENEQFF	TGTGCCAGCGCCAGGACAGATGAAAATGAGCAGTTCTTC
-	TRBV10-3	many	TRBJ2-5	CAISEPGGGQGQETQYF	TGTGCCATCAGTGAACCCGGTGGAGGGCAAGGCCAAGAGACCCAGTACTTC
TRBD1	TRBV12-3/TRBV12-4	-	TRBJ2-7	CASSYNPGQGYEQYF	TGTGCCAGCAGCTACAACCCGGGACAGGGATACGAGCAGTACTTC
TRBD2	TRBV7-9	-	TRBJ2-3	CASRRASGSPGTDTQYF	TGTGCCAGCCGTAGGGCTAGCGGGTCCCCGGGGACAGATACGCAGTATTTT
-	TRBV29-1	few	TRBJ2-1	CSVEDRGDYEQFF	TGCAGCGTTGAAGATCGAGGGGACTATGAGCAGTTCTTC
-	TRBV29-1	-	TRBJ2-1	CSVGTNEQFF	TGCAGCGTTGGGACGAATGAGCAGTTCTTC
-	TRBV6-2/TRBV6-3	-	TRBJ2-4	CASRELDIQYF	TGTGCCAGCAGGGAATTAGACATTCAGTACTTC
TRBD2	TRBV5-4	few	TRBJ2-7	CASSPNGAGDEQYF	TGTGCCAGCAGCCCGAATGGTGCGGGGGACGAGCAGTACTTC
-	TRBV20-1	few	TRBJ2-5	CSARVRGSRETQYF	TGCAGTGCTAGAGTCAGGGGAAGTCGAGAGACCCAGTACTTC
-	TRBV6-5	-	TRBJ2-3	CASSPLTFSSTDTQYF	TGTGCCAGCAGCCCATTGACTTTTTCCTCCACAGATACGCAGTATTTT
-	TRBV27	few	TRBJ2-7	CASSLSRVASYEQYF	TGTGCCAGCAGTTTATCCAGGGTAGCCTCCTACGAGCAGTACTTC
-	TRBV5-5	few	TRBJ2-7	CASSQGQMVEYEQYF	TGTGCCAGCAGCCAAGGACAGATGGTTGAGTACGAGCAGTACTTC
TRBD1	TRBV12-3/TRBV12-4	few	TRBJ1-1	CASRIVGDSEAFF	TGTGCCAGCAGGATTGTGGGGGACAGTGAAGCTTTCTTT
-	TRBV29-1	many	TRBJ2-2	CSVEFGAGQNTGELFF	TGCAGCGTTGAATTCGGGGCAGGACAGAACACCGGGGAGCTGTTTTTT
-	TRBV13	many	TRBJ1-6	CASSEGHRINSPLHF	TGTGCCAGCAGCGAAGGGCATCGAATCAATTCACCCCTCCACTTT
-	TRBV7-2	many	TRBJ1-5	CASSLVPGPRKEPQHF	TGTGCCAGCAGCTTAGTCCCAGGCCCTAGAAAAGAGCCCCAGCATTTT
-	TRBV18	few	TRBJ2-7	CASSGQTYEQYF	TGTGCCAGCTCAGGACAGACCTACGAGCAGTACTTC
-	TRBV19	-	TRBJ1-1	CASSPRDARGHNTEAFF	TGTGCCTCTTCGCCGCGGGACGCCCGGGGGCACAACACTGAAGCTTTCTTT
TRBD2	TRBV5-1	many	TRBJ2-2	CASSSWTSGRLGELFF	TGCGCCAGCAGCTCGTGGACTAGCGGGAGACTCGGGGAGCTGTTTTTT
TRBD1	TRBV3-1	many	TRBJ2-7	CASSHFAGTGTYEQYF	TGTGCCAGCAGCCACTTCGCCGGGACAGGGACCTACGAGCAGTACTTC
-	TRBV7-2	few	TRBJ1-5	CASSLQSGGADQPQHF	TGTGCCAGCAGCTTACAGTCGGGGGGCGCGGACCAGCCCCAGCATTTT
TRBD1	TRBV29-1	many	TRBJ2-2	CSVSGGSVTGELFF	TGCAGCGTTTCAGGGGGTAGCGTCACCGGGGAGCTGTTTTTT
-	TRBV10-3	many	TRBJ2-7	CAISERGYEQYF	TGTGCCATCAGTGAAAGAGGATACGAGCAGTACTTC
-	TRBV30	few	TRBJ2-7	CAWTGTRPYEQYF	TGTGCCTGGACCGGGACTCGCCCCTACGAGCAGTACTTC
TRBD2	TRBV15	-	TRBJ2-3	CATSRGGGPSGNTQYF	TGTGCCACCAGCAGAGGAGGGGGGCCTAGCGGGAATACGCAGTATTTT
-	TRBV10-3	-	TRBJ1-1	CAISGGIGEAFF	TGTGCCATCAGTGGGGGTATAGGAGAAGCTTTCTTT
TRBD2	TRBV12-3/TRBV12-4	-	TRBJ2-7	CASSSSSGSLSYEQYF	TGTGCCAGCAGTTCCTCTAGCGGGAGTCTCTCCTACGAGCAGTACTTC
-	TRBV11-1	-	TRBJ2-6	CASSLRPSSGANVLTF	TGTGCCAGCAGCTTAAGACCCTCCTCTGGGGCCAACGTCCTGACTTTC
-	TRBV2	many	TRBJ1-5	CASSEISGARQPQHF	TGTGCCAGCAGTGAAATATCGGGGGCCCGCCAGCCCCAGCATTTT
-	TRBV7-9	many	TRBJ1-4	CASSLEGESELFF	TGTGCCAGCAGCTTAGAGGGGGAGTCGGAACTGTTTTTT
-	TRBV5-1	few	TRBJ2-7	CASSPRTRDEQYF	TGCGCCAGCAGCCCAAGGACCAGGGACGAGCAGTACTTC
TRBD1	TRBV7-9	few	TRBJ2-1	CASSLRTGDEQFF	TGTGCCAGCAGCTTAAGGACAGGGGATGAGCAGTTCTTC
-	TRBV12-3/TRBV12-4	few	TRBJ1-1	CASSFFSSLGDREAFF	TGTGCCAGCAGTTTTTTTTCGAGTCTGGGGGATAGGGAAGCTTTCTTT